The sequence of this TCR beta chain was determined in a study of T cell clonotyping in hematopoietic cell transplantation. Overall study findings and caveats: CD4 and CD8 repertoire contributions could not be separated without sorting.

Here immunoSEQ multiplex PCR was the method, and the copy in TCRdb shows in-frame clones only, minus some. In the table there are 46,000 or so clones, around 86% of which are singletons. With respect to this clone: The antigen remains undetermined.

Indicated time point: recipient sample about 28 days before transplant, after cytoreduction. The receptor was derived from a man in his fifties or sixties with biphenotypic leukemia. Some clones in this sample may be carry-over from other donors' samples. Sequenced here: peripheral blood mononuclear cells, sampled before stem cell transplant.

The CDR3 protein is CASSGSTGANVLTF. The CDR3 DNA reads as TGTGCCAGCAGTGGTAGCACTGGGGCCAACGTCCTGACTTTC. The chain recombines TRBV6-1 with TRBJ2-6; D gene ambiguous. This CDR3 is 14 amino acids long. V was trimmed by 4 bases and J by 2 bases, leaving 6 bases between them. The germline V gene has CDR1 MNHNS and CDR2 SASEGT.